What follows is one T cell receptor beta chain and its context. This CDR3 is built from 15 residues. Germline trimming cut 6 bases from V and 8 bases from J; bases unmatched to any gene: 6. This entry comes from a study of T-cell memory formation after mild COVID-19. Study at large: There were largely donor-specific TCR clusters.

A 5'RACE reaction primed in the constant segment made cDNA libraries of TCR alpha and TCR beta, and these carried sample barcodes and UMIs. Each CDR3 protein is one row after TCRdb ran MiXCR on the 5' RACE reads. Altogether about 560,000 distinct CDR3 sequences are present, 15% to 20% being singletons, with the ten largest covering around 8.1%. The source of this sequence is an adult woman who had mild COVID-19 (a few samples of this study predate the infection). Cell type and time point are not known. Material: PBMCs or a T cell subset sorted from them (not recorded which). The chain carries TRBV12-3 or TRBV12-4 and TRBJ2-1; TRBD2 aligns across 14 bases. The DNA of the CDR3 is TGTGCCAGCAGAAGACTAGCGGGAGGGCGTGATGAGCAGTTCTTC. Amino acids: CASRRLAGGRDEQFF.